The 28 T cell receptor beta chains reported below all come from one sample, sequenced in a study of regulatory T cells in long-lasting Graves disease. To make TCR beta libraries, researchers used iRepertoire HTBI primers and Arm-PCR of CDR3 regions. Via MiXCR, TCRdb re-called the multiplex PCR reads, giving one row per CDR3 protein. Altogether about 200,000 distinct CDR3 sequences are present, roughly 19% being singletons, with the ten largest covering 12%. Time point noted: newly diagnosed GD, antithyroid drugs for less than 3 months. Construction of the TCR library relied on RNA isolated from PBMCs. Another study also made use of these data, one on T cells in Graves' hyperthyroidism and ophthalmopathy.

Sequencing used peripheral blood mononuclear cells (PBMCs), obtained at new diagnosis, from a patient treated with antithyroid drugs. These TCRs come from a woman aged 25 to 39 with Graves disease.

This clonotype was recorded many times. This chain connects TRBV7-2 to TRBJ2-5; D is uncertain. CDR1 SGHTA and CDR2 FQGNSA come from the germline V gene. This CDR3 contains 11 residues. V shed 6 bases and J shed 3 bases, with 5 bases lying between them. The CDR3 sequence: CASSLKETQYF. CDR3 DNA sequence: TGTGCCAGCAGTTTAAAAGAGACCCAGTACTTC.

This clonotype was seen many times. CDR3: CASSRIIGTTYEQYF. The CDR3 DNA reads TGCGCCAGCAGCCGGATCATAGGGACCACCTACGAGCAGTACTTC. The J gene is TRBJ2-7, the V gene TRBV5-1, with D perhaps matching TRBD1 or TRBD2 (5 bases each). Germline CDR1 is SGHRS and CDR2 is YFSETQ. The germline V and J ends were trimmed by 4 bases and 2 bases, with 16 bases remaining between them. The CDR3 loop spans 15 amino acids.

This clonotype was detected many times. The chain has TRBV2 and TRBJ2-7, with a weak D call TRBD1 (5 bases). CDR3 size: 13 residues. The germline CDR1 and CDR2 sequences are SNHLY and FYNNEI. Trimming stripped 1 base from V and 3 bases from J, with 7 bases between. In DNA form, the CDR3 reads TGTGCCAGCAGTGAAGACAGGCGCTACGAGCAGTACTTC. Encoded protein: CASSEDRRYEQYF.

In this sample, this clonotype turned up many times. The rearrangement joins TRBV29-1 to TRBJ1-2, with TRBD1 as a possible D gene (6 bases). The germline V gene has CDR1 SQVTM and CDR2 ANQGSEA. The CDR3 is made up of 10 amino acids. V lost 6 bases to trimming and J lost 7 bases, with 9 bases between them. The CDR3: CSVGDTGYTF. In DNA, the CDR3 is TGCAGCGTCGGGGACACTGGCTACACCTTC.

This clonotype was counted many times. The gene calls are TRBV9 and TRBJ2-2, with a tentative D call TRBD1 (6 bases). The CDR3 sequence is 16 residues long. Trimming pared 2 bases from V and 5 bases from J, leaving 16 bases between. The germline V gene encodes CDR1 SGDLS and CDR2 YYNGEE. CDR3 DNA sequence: TGTGCCAGCAGCGTGGCCCCCACCGGGACAACCGGGGAGCTGTTTTTT. As protein: CASSVAPTGTTGELFF.

V gene TRBV4-1 combines with J gene TRBJ2-2, with D possibly matching TRBD2 (6 bases). Trimming removed 0 bases from V and 0 bases from J, with 11 bases in between. Germline V gene data show CDR1 as MGHRA and CDR2 as YSYEKL. This CDR3 has 17 residues. CDR3 sequence (DNA): TGCGCCAGCAGCCAAGATTACTGGGGGGCGAACACCGGGGAGCTGTTTTTT. Residues: CASSQDYWGANTGELFF.

This chain links TRBV19 with TRBJ1-2; D might be TRBD1 (6 bases). V was shortened by 6 bases and J by 7 bases, with 15 bases between the two germline ends. Germline-derived CDR1 and CDR2 are LNHDA and SQIVND (reference sequence). The CDR3 is 13 residues long. CDR3 in amino acids: CASRPGGRPGYTF. CDR3 bases: TGTGCCAGTAGGCCTGGGGGGCGTCCTGGCTACACCTTC. The variable domain in full, with the rest retrieved from reference TRBV19 and TRBJ1-2, is DGGITQSPKYLFRKEGQNVTLSCEQNLNHDAMYWYRQDPGQGLRLIYYSQIVNDFQKGDIAEGYSVSREKKESFPLTVTSAQKNPTAFYLCASRPGGRPGYTFGSGTRLTVV.

The CDR3 here is CASSYIGRQNSPLHF. The CDR3 DNA reads as TGTGCCAGCAGTTACATCGGGAGGCAGAATTCACCCCTCCACTTT. V and J are TRBV6-2 or TRBV6-3 and TRBJ1-6; D is undetermined. The V and J ends lost 2 bases and 7 bases respectively, with 12 bases between them. The CDR3 is 15 amino acids. The germline gives CDR1 MNHEY, CDR2 SVGEGT.

This clonotype was seen at least ten times. The chain couples TRBV28 to TRBJ2-5; D might be TRBD1 or TRBD2, each matching 5 bases. The CDR3 consists of 13 residues. The germline V and J ends were trimmed by 2 bases and 5 bases, with 9 bases remaining between them. CDR1 and CDR2 from the germline V gene are MDHEN and SYDVKM. In DNA form, the CDR3 reads TGTGCCAGCAGTTTAACGGGGCGGGAGACCCAGTACTTC. This translates into CASSLTGRETQYF.

This clonotype was detected many times. This rearrangement joins TRBV19 to TRBJ2-1; 9 nucleotides line up with TRBD2. With 3 bases clipped from V and 5 bases from J, the junction kept 5 bases outside the gene matches. The length of the CDR3 is 15 residues. Per germline, CDR1 LNHDA and CDR2 SQIVND (reference sequence). CDR3 bases: TGTGCCAGTAGTATCATAGCGGGAGTGAACAATGAGCAGTTCTTC. Amino acid sequence: CASSIIAGVNNEQFF.

The V gene is TRBV3-1, the J gene TRBJ2-3; a weak D match, TRBD1 (5 bases). Germline V lookup: CDR1 LGHDT, CDR2 YNNKEL (reference sequence). The CDR3 consists of 18 residues. Trimming stripped 0 bases from V and 0 bases from J, with 16 bases between. The CDR3 region is CASSQDWVGAQSTDTQYF. Here the CDR3 DNA reads TGTGCCAGCAGCCAAGATTGGGTAGGGGCCCAGAGCACAGATACGCAGTATTTT.

Only a few counts were recorded for this clonotype. V is TRBV20-1 and J is TRBJ2-5, with 8 bases that match TRBD1. Losses at the gene ends were 4 bases for V and 2 bases for J; bases not matched to a gene: 9. The CDR3 is made up of 15 amino acids. CDR1 and CDR2 (germline): DFQATT, SNEGSKA (reference sequence). The CDR3, as DNA: TGCAGTGCTAAACGGGACAGGCTACCTCAAGAGACCCAGTACTTC. It is translated as CSAKRDRLPQETQYF.

V and J are TRBV12-3 or TRBV12-4 and TRBJ2-7; D ambiguous. CDR3 length: 13 residues. Trimming took off 1 base at V and 7 bases at J, with 11 bases between the two ends. The CDR3 is CASSLGPSTEQYV. CDR3 nucleotide sequence: TGTGCCAGCAGTTTAGGGCCCTCAACGGAGCAGTACGTC.

This clonotype was found many times. The chain combines TRBV3-1 with TRBJ2-7; D might be TRBD1 (6 bases). Germline V gene sequence: CDR1 LGHDT, CDR2 YNNKEL (reference sequence). This CDR3 is built from 17 residues. V gave up 0 bases and J gave up 1 base, with 16 bases separating them. CDR3 nucleotides: TGTGCCAGCAGCCAAGAAGGCCAGGGGCTGATTTCCTACGAGCAGTACTTC. This sequence encodes CASSQEGQGLISYEQYF.

This clonotype appeared many times. The rearrangement joins TRBV2 to TRBJ2-7; 7 nucleotides line up with TRBD1. The CDR3 has 15 amino acids. The trim removed 7 bases at V and 4 bases at J, leaving 13 bases unmatched. Germline CDR1 and CDR2: SNHLY and FYNNEI. The CDR3 spells CASTPLRGLRYEQYF. CDR3 in DNA: TGTGCCAGCACTCCCCTGAGGGGGCTGCGATACGAGCAGTACTTC.

In its sample, this clonotype was seen many times. This rearrangement joins TRBV25-1 to TRBJ1-1, with D perhaps TRBD1 (5 bases). This CDR3 is built from 15 residues. V gave up 3 bases and J gave up 2 bases, with 13 bases separating them. CDR1 and CDR2 from the germline V gene are MGHDK and SYGVNS. CDR3 nucleotide sequence: TGTGCCAGCAGTGACCGCTGGGGGGGAAACACTGAAGCTTTCTTT. Amino acids: CASSDRWGGNTEAFF.

This clonotype was picked up many times. The CDR3 coding sequence is TGCGCCAGCACCACCTCTATGACTAGCGGGAGGAGCACCGGGGAGCTGTTTTTT. Translated, it gives CASTTSMTSGRSTGELFF. This chain joins TRBV5-1 and TRBJ2-2; TRBD2 matches 13 bases. The germline gives CDR1 SGHRS, CDR2 YFSETQ. This CDR3 spans 18 amino acids. V lost 6 bases, J lost 4 bases, and 12 bases stayed unmatched.

In this sample, this clonotype turned up many times. This rearrangement joins TRBV2 to TRBJ2-6; TRBD1 might be the D (5 bases). V shed 6 bases and J shed 3 bases, with 21 bases lying between them. Germline values: CDR1 SNHLY, CDR2 FYNNEI. The CDR3 runs to 18 residues. As DNA, the CDR3 is TGTGCCAGCAGAGCCGGCAGGACACCGAGAGGTGGGGCCAACGTCCTGACTTTC. Residues: CASRAGRTPRGGANVLTF.

Ten or more counts support this clonotype. The chain recombines TRBV27 with TRBJ2-7, with D possibly TRBD1 on 6 matching bases. The CDR3 loop spans 13 amino acids. V lost 6 bases, J lost 3 bases, and 12 bases lay in between. Germline CDR1 reads MNHEY; CDR2 reads SMNVEV (reference sequence). CDR3 protein: CASSRNRDYEQYF. The CDR3 bases are TGTGCCAGCAGCCGAAACAGGGACTACGAGCAGTACTTC.

In this sample, this clonotype turned up many times. V and J are TRBV9 and TRBJ1-6, with D hard to call. The V gene lost 0 bases and the J gene lost 5 bases, with 9 bases spanning the gap. This CDR3 has 15 residues. The germline gives CDR1 SGDLS, CDR2 YYNGEE. The CDR3 here is CASSVGPGDNSPLHF. CDR3 in DNA: TGTGCCAGCAGCGTAGGGCCAGGTGATAATTCACCCCTCCACTTT.

This clonotype has a count of ten or more. The chain links TRBV11-2 to TRBJ2-5, with a possible D match to TRBD2 (6 bases). Germline V gene data show CDR1 as SGHAT and CDR2 as FQNNGV. Trimming removed 4 bases at V and 4 bases at J, with 16 bases between. CDR3 length: 15 amino acids. Written as DNA, the CDR3 is TGTGCCAGCAGCTCACACGGAGGGTGGGGAGAGACCCAGTACTTC. Translation: CASSSHGGWGETQYF.

This clonotype showed up many times. V is TRBV27 and J is TRBJ2-3; 8 bases align to TRBD2. This CDR3 is 14 amino acids long. Losses at the gene ends were 5 bases for V and 4 bases for J; bases not matched to a gene: 5. Germline V gene lookup returns CDR1 MNHEY and CDR2 SMNVEV (reference sequence). The CDR3 region is CASSVKAGADTQYF. The CDR3 DNA reads as TGTGCCAGCAGTGTCAAAGCGGGGGCAGATACGCAGTATTTT.

Comment on this clonotype: At one of its ends the junction is not consistent with the germline gene, which may arise from a read error. The CDR3: CASSFNSAQETQYF. The CDR3 bases are TGTGCTAGCAGCTTTAACAGCGCCCAAGAGACCCAGTACTTC. The chain uses TRBV7-7 and TRBJ2-5; D gene ambiguous. The CDR3 is 14 amino acids. Looked up from germline, CDR1 is SSHAT and CDR2 is FNYEAQ (reference sequence).

This clonotype was detected ten times or more. The genes are TRBV10-3 and TRBJ2-3, with no clear D. The CDR3 covers 14 residues. The V end was cut by 3 bases, the J end by 2 bases, with 9 bases between. The germline V gene has CDR1 ENHRY and CDR2 SYGVKD. The CDR3 DNA is TGTGCCATCAGTGAAGGCAGAACCACAGATACGCAGTATTTT. Its translation: CAISEGRTTDTQYF.

The J gene is TRBJ1-1, the V gene TRBV12-3 or TRBV12-4; D might be TRBD1 (6 bases). Trimming took 6 bases from V and 7 from J, leaving 18 bases between them. This CDR3 comprises 14 residues. In DNA, the CDR3 is TGTGCCAGCAGACCCCCGATCCCGACAGGTGAAGCTTTCTTT. The encoded protein is CASRPPIPTGEAFF.

This clonotype was counted at least ten times. This rearrangement joins TRBV5-5 to TRBJ2-3; 14 nucleotides match TRBD2. Per germline, CDR1 SGHKS and CDR2 YYEKEE (reference sequence). There are 14 residues in the CDR3. J lost 4 bases, V lost 10 bases, and 5 bases had no gene match. CDR3 residues: CACGTSGRSDTQYF. Written as DNA, the CDR3 is TGTGCCTGTGGGACTAGCGGGAGATCAGATACGCAGTATTTT.

This clonotype was observed at least ten times. This chain joins TRBV28 and TRBJ2-7, with D perhaps matching TRBD2 (5 bases). V shed 7 bases and J shed 3 bases, with 16 bases lying between them. The CDR3 has 14 amino acids. Looked up from germline, CDR1 is MDHEN and CDR2 is SYDVKM. For the CDR3, the DNA is TGTGCCAGCAAGTGGCGAGCGGCTCACTACGAGCAGTACTTC. This gives the protein CASKWRAAHYEQYF.

The V gene is TRBV12-3 or TRBV12-4, the J gene TRBJ2-7; D possibly corresponds to TRBD1 (6 bases). CDR3 length equals 19 residues. V lost 4 bases, J lost 3 bases, and 28 bases lay in between. The CDR3 nucleotides read TGTGCCAGCAGTTCTTGGAAGGCCCCTGGACAGCTTAAACGCTACGAGCAGTACTTC. Its translation is CASSSWKAPGQLKRYEQYF.